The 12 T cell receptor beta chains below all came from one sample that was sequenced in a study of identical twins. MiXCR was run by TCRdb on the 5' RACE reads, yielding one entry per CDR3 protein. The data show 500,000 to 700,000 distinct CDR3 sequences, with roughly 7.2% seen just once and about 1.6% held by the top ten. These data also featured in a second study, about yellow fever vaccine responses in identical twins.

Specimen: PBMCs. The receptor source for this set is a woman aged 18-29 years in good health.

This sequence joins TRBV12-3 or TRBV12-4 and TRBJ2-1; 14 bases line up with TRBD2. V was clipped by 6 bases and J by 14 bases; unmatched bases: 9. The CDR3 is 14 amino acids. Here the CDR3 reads CASRPGTSGSVEFF. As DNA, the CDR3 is TGTGCCAGCAGGCCCGGGACTAGCGGGAGTGTGGAGTTCTTC.

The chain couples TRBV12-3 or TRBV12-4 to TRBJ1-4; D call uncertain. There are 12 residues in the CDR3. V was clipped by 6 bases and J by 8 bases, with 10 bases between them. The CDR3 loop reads CASSSVREKLFF. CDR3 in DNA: TGTGCCAGCAGCTCCGTACGGGAAAAACTGTTTTTT.

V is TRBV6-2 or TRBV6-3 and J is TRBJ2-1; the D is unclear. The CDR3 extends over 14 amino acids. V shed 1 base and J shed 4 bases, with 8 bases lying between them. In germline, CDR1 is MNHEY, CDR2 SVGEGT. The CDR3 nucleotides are TGTGCCAGCAGTTACTTCCAGGAGTACAATGAGCAGTTCTTC. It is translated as CASSYFQEYNEQFF.

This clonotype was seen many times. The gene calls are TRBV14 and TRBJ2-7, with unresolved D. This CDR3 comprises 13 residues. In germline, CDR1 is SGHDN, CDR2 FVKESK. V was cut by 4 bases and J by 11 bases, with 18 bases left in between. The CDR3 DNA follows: TGTGCCAGCAGCCCAAACGACCGCTTCGCTAAGTACTTC. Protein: CASSPNDRFAKYF.

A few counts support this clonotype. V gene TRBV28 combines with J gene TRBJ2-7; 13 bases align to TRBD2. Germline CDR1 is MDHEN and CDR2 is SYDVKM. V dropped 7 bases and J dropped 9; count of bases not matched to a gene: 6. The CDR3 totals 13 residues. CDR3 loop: CASTGLAGRGQYF. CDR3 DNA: TGTGCCAGCACGGGACTAGCGGGGCGCGGGCAGTACTTC. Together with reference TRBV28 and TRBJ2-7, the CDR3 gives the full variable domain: DVKVTQSSRYLVKRTGEKVFLECVQDMDHENMFWYRQDPGLGLRLIYFSYDVKMKEKGDIPEGYSVSREKKERFSLILESASTNQTSMYLCASTGLAGRGQYFGPGTRLTVT.

The CDR3 spells CSARDFGSGRNTGELFF. The CDR3 bases are TGCAGTGCTAGAGATTTTGGTAGCGGGAGGAACACCGGGGAGCTGTTTTTT. This sequence joins TRBV20-1 and TRBJ2-2; 9 bases match TRBD2. The CDR3 spans 17 residues. With V trimmed by 0 bases and J by 1 base, 6 bases remained unmatched. Germline V gives CDR1 DFQATT, CDR2 SNEGSKA (reference sequence).

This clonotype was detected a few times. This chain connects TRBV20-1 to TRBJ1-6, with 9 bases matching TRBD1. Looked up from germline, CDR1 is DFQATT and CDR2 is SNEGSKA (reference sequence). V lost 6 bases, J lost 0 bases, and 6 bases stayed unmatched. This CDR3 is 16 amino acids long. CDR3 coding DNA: TGCAGTGCAGAGACAGGGGGATTCTCCTATAATTCACCCCTCCACTTT. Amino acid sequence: CSAETGGFSYNSPLHF.

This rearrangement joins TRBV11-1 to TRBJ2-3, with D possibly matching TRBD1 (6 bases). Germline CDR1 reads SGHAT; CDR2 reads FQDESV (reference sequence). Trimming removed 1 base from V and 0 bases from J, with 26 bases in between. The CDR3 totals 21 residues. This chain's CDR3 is CASSLDYGGYSAKTSTDTQYF. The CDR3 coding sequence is TGTGCCAGCAGCTTAGATTATGGGGGCTATTCGGCTAAAACTAGCACAGATACGCAGTATTTT.

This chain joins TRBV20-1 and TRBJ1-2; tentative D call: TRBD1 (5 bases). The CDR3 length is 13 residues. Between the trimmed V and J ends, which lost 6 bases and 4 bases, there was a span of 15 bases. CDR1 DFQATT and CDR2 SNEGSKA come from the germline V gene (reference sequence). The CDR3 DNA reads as TGCAGTGCGTACGGGGTCCAGGGCTATGGCTACACCTTC. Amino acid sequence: CSAYGVQGYGYTF.

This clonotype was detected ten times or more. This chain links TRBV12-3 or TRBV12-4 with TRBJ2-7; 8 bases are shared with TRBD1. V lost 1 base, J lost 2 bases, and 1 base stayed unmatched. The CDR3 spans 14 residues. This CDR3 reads CASSLGDRPYEQYV. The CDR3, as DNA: TGTGCCAGCAGTTTAGGGGACAGGCCCTACGAGCAGTACGTC.

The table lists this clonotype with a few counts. CDR3 sequence (DNA): TGCGCCAGCAGCCAGACAGAAGGGGCTAATGAAAAACTGTTTTTT. It encodes CASSQTEGANEKLFF. The chain joins TRBV4-1 to TRBJ1-4, with D maybe TRBD1 (5 bases). V dropped 3 bases and J dropped 3 bases, with 11 bases sitting between them. Looked up from germline, CDR1 is MGHRA and CDR2 is YSYEKL. The CDR3 is 15 residues long.

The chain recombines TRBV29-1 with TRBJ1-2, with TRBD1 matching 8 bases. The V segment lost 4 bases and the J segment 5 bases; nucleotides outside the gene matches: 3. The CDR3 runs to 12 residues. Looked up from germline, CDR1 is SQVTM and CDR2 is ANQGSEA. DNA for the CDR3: TGCAGCGTTGTGACAGGGGTTTATGGCTACACCTTC. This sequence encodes CSVVTGVYGYTF.